This TCR beta chain emerged from a study of cytomegalovirus exposure and HLA in healthy donors. TCRdb's copy holds only in-frame clones and misses some; the assay was immunoSEQ multiplex PCR. The data hold over 200,000 clones, with over 75% observed a single time. As for this clone: Its antigen is unknown.

Study-level points and caveats: Per published reports, the classifier diagnosed cytomegalovirus status with high specificity and sensitivity.

The approximately 120-subject validation cohort, separate from the roughly 700-subject first cohort, included the donors. Germline CDR1 is MNHNY and CDR2 is SVGAGI (reference sequence). V dropped 6 bases and J dropped 1 base, with 16 bases sitting between them. There are 16 residues in the CDR3. The chain uses TRBV6-6 and TRBJ2-1; a possible D gene is TRBD2 (6 bases). The sequenced sample consisted of PBMCs. The clonotype comes from a woman under 30 in good health and CMV-seropositive. The chain's CDR3 is CASRRASGASYNEQFF. CDR3 coding DNA: TGTGCCAGCAGAAGGGCGTCGGGAGCTTCCTACAATGAGCAGTTCTTC.